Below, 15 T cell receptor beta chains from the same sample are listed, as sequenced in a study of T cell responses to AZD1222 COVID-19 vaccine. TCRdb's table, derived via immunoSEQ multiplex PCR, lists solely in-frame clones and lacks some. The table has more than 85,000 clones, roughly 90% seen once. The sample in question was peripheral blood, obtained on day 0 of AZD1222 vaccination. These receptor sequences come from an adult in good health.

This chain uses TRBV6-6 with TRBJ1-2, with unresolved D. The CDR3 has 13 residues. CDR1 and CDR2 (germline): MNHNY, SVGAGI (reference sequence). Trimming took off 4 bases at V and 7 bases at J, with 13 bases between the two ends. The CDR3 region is CASSSPPGLGYTF. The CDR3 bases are TGTGCCAGCAGTTCTCCTCCGGGTCTTGGCTACACCTTC.

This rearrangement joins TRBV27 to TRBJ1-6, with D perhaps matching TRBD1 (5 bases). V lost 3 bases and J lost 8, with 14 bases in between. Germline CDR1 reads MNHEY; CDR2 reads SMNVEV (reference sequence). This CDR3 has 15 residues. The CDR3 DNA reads TGTGCCAGCAGTTTTCAAAACCAGGGATATTCACCCCTCCACTTT. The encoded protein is CASSFQNQGYSPLHF.

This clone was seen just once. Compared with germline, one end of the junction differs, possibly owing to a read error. CDR3 sequence (DNA): TGTGCCACCAGTGACTGCCGCGCAGGGGGCAAACAGCCCCAGCATTTT. It specifies CATSDCRAGGKQPQHF. This chain connects TRBV24-1 to TRBJ1-5; 8 bases line up with TRBD1. The germline gives CDR1 KGHDR, CDR2 SFDVKD. The CDR3 loop spans 16 amino acids.

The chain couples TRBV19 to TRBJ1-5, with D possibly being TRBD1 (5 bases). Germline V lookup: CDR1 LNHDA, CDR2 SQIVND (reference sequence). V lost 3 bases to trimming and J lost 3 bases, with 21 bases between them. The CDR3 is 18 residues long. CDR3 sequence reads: CASSIPPGTRRPNQPQHF. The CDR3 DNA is TGTGCCAGTAGTATCCCCCCAGGGACTAGGCGGCCCAATCAGCCCCAGCATTTT.

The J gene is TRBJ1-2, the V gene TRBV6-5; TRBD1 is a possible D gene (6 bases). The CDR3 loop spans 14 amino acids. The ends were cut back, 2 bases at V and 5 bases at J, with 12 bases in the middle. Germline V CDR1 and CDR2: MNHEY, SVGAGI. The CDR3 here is CASSYREGGYGYTF. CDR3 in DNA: TGTGCCAGCAGTTACAGGGAGGGGGGTTATGGCTACACCTTC.

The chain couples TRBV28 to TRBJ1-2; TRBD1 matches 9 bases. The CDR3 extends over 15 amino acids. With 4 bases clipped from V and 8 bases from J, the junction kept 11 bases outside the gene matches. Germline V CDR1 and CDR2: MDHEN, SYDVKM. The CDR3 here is CASSSPDRGTFGYTF. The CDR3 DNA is TGTGCCAGCAGTTCCCCCGACAGGGGGACGTTCGGCTACACCTTC.

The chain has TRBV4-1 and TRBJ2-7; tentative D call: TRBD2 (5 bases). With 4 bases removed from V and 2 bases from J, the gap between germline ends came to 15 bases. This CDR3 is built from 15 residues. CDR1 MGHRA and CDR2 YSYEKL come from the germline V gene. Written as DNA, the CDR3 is TGCGCCAGCAGCCCCACGGACTCCGGGGCCTACGAGCAGTACTTC. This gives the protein CASSPTDSGAYEQYF.

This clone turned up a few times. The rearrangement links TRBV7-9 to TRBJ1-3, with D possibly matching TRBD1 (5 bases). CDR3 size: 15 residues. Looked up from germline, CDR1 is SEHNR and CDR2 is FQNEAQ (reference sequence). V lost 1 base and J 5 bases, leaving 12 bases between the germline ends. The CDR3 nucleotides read TGTGCCAGCAGCTTAGGAGGGGAATTAAGAAACACCATATATTTT. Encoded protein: CASSLGGELRNTIYF.

The CDR3 loop is CSATATDTQYF. The CDR3 bases are TGCAGTGCTACCGCCACAGATACGCAGTATTTT. The chain uses TRBV20-1 and TRBJ2-3; unclear D gene. Trimming took off 4 bases at V and 2 bases at J, with 4 bases between the two ends. The CDR3 loop spans 11 amino acids. CDR1 is DFQATT, CDR2 SNEGSKA, per germline (reference sequence).

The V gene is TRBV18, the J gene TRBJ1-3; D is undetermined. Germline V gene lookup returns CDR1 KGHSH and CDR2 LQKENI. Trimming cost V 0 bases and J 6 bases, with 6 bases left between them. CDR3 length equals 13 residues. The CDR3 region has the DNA TGTGCCAGCTCACCACCGGGTCCAAACACCATATATTTT. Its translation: CASSPPGPNTIYF.

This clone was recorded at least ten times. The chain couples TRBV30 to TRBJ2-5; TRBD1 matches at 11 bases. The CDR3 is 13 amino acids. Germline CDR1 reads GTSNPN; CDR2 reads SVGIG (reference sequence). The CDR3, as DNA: TGTGCACACACCGGGACAGGGGGAGAGACCCAGTACTTC. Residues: CAHTGTGGETQYF. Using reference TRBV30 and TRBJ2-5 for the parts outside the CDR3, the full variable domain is SQTIHQWPATLVQPVGSPLSLECTVEGTSNPNLYWYRQAAGRGLQLLFYSVGIGQISSEVPQNLSASRPQDRQFILSSKKLLLSDSGFYLCAHTGTGGETQYFGPGTRLLVL.

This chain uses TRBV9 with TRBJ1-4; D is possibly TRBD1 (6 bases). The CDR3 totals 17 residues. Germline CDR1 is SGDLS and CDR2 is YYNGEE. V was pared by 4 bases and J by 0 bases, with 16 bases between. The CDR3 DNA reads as TGTGCCAGCAGCCCATATCAAACAGGGACAACTAATGAAAAACTGTTTTTT. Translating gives CASSPYQTGTTNEKLFF. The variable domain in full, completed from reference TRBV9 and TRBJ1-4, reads DSGVTQTPKHLITATGQRVTLRCSPRSGDLSVYWYQQSLDQGLQFLIQYYNGEERAKGNILERFSAQQFPDLHSELNLSSLELGDSALYFCASSPYQTGTTNEKLFFGSGTQLSVL.

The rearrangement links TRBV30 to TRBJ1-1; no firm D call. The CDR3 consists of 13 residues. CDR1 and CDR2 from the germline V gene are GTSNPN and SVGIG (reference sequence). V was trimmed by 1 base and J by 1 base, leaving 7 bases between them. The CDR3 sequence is CAWSESRNTEAFF. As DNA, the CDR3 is TGTGCCTGGAGTGAGAGTAGGAACACTGAAGCTTTCTTT.

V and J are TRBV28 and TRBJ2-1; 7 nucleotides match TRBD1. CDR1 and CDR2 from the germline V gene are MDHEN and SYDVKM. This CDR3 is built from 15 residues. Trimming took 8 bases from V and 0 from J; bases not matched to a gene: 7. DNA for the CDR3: TGTGCCAGCTCCTGGGGACAGAGCTCCTACAATGAGCAGTTCTTC. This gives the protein CASSWGQSSYNEQFF.

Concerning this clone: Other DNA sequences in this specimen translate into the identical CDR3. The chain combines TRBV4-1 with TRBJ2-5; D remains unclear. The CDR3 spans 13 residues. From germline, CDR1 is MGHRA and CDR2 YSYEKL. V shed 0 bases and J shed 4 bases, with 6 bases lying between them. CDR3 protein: CASSQDPGETQYF. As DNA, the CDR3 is TGCGCCAGCAGCCAAGATCCGGGAGAGACCCAGTACTTC.